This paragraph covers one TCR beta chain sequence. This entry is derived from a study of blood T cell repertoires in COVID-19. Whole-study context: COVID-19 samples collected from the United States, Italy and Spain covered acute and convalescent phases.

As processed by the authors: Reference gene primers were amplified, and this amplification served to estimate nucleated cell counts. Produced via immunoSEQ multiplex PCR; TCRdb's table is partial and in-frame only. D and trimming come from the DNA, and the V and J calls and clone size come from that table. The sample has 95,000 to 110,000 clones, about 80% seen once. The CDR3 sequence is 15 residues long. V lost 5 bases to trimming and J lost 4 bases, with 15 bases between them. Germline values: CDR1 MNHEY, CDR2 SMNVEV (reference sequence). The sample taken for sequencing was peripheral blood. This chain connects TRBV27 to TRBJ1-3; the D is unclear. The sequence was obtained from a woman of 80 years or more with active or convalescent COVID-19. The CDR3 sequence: CASSPDMRFGNTIYF. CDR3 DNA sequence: TGTGCCAGCAGTCCCGATATGAGATTCGGAAACACCATATATTTT.